This paragraph covers one T cell receptor beta chain sequence. The target antigen is unknown. The data were obtained in a study of cytomegalovirus exposure and HLA in healthy donors. In the PCR, 60 Vbeta and 13 Jbeta primers were used. Profiled with immunoSEQ multiplex PCR; TCRdb holds only in-frame clones, not every one. The sample comprises some 170,000 clones, 65% to 80% of which are singletons, and about 4.3% rests with the top ten. From germline, CDR1 is SGHNT and CDR2 YENEEA. The CDR3 length is 13 residues. The ends were cut back, 0 bases at V and 4 bases at J, with 7 bases in the middle. General study points: The authors later found most CMV-associated TCR beta chains appeared HLA-restricted.

The TCR originated in a young man in good health and CMV-seropositive. V is TRBV11-3 and J is TRBJ2-7, with D uncertain. Sample: PBMCs. DNA for the CDR3: TGTGCCAGCAGCTTAGATCGACTTTACGAGCAGTACGTC. Amino acid sequence: CASSLDRLYEQYV.